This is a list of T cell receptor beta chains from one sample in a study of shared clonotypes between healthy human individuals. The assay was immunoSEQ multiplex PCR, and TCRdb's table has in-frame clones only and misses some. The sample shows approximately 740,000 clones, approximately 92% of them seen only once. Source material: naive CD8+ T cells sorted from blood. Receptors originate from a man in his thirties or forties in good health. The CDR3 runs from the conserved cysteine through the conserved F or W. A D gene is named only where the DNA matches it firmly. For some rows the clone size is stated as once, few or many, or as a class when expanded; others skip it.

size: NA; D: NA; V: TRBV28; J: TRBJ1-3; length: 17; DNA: TGTGCCAGCAGTTCCTCTGGGGTAATTTCTTTTGGAAACACCATATATTTT; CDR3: CASSSSGVISFGNTIYF
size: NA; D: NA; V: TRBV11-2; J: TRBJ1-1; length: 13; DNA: TGTGCCAGCAGCTTAGGGGTTGGCACTGAAGCTTTCTTT; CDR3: CASSLGVGTEAFF
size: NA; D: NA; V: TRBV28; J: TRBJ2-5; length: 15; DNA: TGTGCCAGCAGTTTATCACCAGGGGTCCAAGAGACCCAGTACTTC; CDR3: CASSLSPGVQETQYF
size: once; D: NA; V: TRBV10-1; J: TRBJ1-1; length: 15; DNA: TGCGCCAGCAGTGAGTCGGTCGGGGTGTTTGGTGAAGCTTTCTTT; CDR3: CASSESVGVFGEAFF
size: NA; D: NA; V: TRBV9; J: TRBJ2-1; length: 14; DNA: TGTGCCAGCAGCGTCCCCAGTGGTTCTAATGAGCAGTTCTTC; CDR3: CASSVPSGSNEQFF
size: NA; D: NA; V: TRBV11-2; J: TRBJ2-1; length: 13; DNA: TGTGCCAGCAGCTTGCATGGAAACAATGAGCAGTTCTTC; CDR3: CASSLHGNNEQFF
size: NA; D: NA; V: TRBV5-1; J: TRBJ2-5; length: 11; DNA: TGCGCCAGCAGCTCGCGAGAGACCCAGTACTTC; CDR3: CASSSRETQYF
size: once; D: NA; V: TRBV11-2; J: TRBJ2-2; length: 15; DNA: TGTGCCAGCAGCTTAGAACTGAGCGTAGCCGGGGAGCTGTTTTTT; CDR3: CASSLELSVAGELFF
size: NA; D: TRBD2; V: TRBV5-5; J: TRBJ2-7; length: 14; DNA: TGTGCCAGCAGCGCCGGGACTAGCGTTTACGAGCAGTACTTC; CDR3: CASSAGTSVYEQYF
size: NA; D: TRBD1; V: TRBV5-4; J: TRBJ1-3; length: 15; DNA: TGTGCCAGCAGCCCTAATGACAGGGTTGGAAACACCATATATTTT; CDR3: CASSPNDRVGNTIYF
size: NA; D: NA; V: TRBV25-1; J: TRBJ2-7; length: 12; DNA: TGTGCCAGCAGTCGGTTCACCTACGAGCAGTACTTC; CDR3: CASSRFTYEQYF
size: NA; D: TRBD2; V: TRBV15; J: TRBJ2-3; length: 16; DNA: TGTGCCACCAGCAAAGAATTGACTAGCGGCACAGATACGCAGTATTTT; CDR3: CATSKELTSGTDTQYF
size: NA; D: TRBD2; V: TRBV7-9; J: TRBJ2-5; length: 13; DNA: TGTGCCAGCAGCTTAAAGCGGGAGGAGACCCAGTACTTC; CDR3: CASSLKREETQYF
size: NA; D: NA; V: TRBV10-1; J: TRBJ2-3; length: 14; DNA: TGCGCCAGCAGTGAGGACGACCTCACAGATACGCAGTATTTT; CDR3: CASSEDDLTDTQYF
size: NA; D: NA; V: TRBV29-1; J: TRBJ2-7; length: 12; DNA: TGCAGCGTGGGGGACAATTCCTACGAGCAGTACTTC; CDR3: CSVGDNSYEQYF
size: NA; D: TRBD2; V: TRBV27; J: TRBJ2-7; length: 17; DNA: TGTGCCAGCAGTGCAAGATTGAATAGCGGGAGGCCGTGGGAGCAGTACTTC; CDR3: CASSARLNSGRPWEQYF
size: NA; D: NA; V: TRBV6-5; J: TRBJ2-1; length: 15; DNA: TGTGCCAGCAGCCGAGGGCCCAGCTCCTACAATGAGCAGTTCTTC; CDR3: CASSRGPSSYNEQFF
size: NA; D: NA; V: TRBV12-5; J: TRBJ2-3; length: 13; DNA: TGTGCTAGTGGTTACGGACCTTCAGATACGCAGTATTTT; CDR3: CASGYGPSDTQYF
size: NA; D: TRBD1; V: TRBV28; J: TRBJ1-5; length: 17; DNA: TGTGCCAGCAGTTTTCCACAGGGGGCGATAAGCAATCAGCCCCAGCATTTT; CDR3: CASSFPQGAISNQPQHF
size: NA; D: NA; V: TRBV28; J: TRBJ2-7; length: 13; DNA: TGTGCCAGCAAAGGGACTGTCTCCTACGAGCAGTACTTC; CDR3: CASKGTVSYEQYF
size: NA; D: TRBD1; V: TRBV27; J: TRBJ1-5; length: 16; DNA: TGTGCCAGCAGTCCCGCCACAGGGGGCTTATATCAGCCCCAGCATTTT; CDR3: CASSPATGGLYQPQHF
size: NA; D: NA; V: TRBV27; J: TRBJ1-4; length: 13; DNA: TGTGCCAGCAGGATGCCGGGCGATGAAAAACTGTTTTTT; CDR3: CASRMPGDEKLFF
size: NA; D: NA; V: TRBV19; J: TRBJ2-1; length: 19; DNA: TGTGCCAGTAGTATAGATAGCGGTTCGAGGGGTACAGGGCCCTATGAGCAGTTCTTC; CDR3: CASSIDSGSRGTGPYEQFF
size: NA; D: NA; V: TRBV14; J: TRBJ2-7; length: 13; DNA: TGTGCCAGCAGCCACTGGTCGGTCTACGAGCAGTACTTC; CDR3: CASSHWSVYEQYF
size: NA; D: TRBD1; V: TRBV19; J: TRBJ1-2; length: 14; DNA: TGTGCCAGTAGTATCAGGGACAGGGGCTATGGCTACACCTTC; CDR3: CASSIRDRGYGYTF
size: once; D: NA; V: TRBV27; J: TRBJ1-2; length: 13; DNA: TGTGCCAGCAGTCTAGGAGGGTTTCATGGCTACACCTTC; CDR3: CASSLGGFHGYTF
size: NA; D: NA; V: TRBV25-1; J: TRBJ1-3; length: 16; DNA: TGTGCCAGCAGCGGCCCCGACAGACTCTCTGGAAACACCATATATTTT; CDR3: CASSGPDRLSGNTIYF
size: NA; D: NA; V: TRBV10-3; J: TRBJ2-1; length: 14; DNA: TGTGCCAGCAGCCCCGGGACCCCGAGGGATGAGCAGTTCTTC; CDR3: CASSPGTPRDEQFF